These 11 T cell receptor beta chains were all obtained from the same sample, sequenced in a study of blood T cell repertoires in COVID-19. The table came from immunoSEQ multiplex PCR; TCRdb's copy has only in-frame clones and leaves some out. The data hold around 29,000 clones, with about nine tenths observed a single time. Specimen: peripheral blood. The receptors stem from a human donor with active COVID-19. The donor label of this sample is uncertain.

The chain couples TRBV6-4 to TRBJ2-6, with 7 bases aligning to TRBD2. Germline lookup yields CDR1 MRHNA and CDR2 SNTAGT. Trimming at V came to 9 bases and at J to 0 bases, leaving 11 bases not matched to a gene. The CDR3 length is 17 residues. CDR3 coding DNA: TGTGCCAGTTCAAAAAGCGGGGAGGCCTCTGGGGCCAACGTCCTGACTTTC. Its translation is CASSKSGEASGANVLTF.

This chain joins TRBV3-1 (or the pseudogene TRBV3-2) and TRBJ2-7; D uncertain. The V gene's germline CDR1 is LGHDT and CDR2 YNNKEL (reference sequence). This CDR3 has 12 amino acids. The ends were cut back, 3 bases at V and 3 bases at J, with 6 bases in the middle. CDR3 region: CASSHLLYEQYF. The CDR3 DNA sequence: TGTGCCAGCAGCCACCTACTCTACGAGCAGTACTTC.

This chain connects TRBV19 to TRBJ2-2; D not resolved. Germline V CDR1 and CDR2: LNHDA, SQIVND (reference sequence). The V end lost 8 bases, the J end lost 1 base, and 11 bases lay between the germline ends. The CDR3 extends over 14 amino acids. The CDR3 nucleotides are TGTGCCAGTGGCACAAAAGAGAACACCGGGGAGCTGTTTTTT. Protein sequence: CASGTKENTGELFF.

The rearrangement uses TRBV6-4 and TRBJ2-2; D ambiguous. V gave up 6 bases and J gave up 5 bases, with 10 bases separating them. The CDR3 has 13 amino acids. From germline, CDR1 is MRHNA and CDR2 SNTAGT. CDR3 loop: CASSQTETGELFF. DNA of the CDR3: TGTGCCAGCAGCCAAACAGAGACCGGGGAGCTGTTTTTT.

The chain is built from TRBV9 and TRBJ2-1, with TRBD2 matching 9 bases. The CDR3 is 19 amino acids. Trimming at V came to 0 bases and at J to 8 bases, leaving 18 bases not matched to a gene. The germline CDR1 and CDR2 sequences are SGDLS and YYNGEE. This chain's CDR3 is CASSVAPYPRSGGLDEQFF. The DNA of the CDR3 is TGTGCCAGCAGCGTAGCCCCCTATCCCCGGAGCGGGGGGTTGGATGAGCAGTTCTTC.

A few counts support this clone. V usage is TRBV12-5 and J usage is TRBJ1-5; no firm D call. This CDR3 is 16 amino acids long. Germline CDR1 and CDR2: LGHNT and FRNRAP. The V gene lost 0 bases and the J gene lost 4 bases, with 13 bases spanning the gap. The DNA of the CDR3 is TGTGCTAGTGGTTTGGTGCGAGACTGGAGGAATCAGCCCCAGCATTTT. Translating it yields CASGLVRDWRNQPQHF.

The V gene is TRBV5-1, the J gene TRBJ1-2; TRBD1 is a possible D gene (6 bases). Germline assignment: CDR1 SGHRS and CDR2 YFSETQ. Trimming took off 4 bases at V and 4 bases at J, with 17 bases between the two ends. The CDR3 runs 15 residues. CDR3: CASSEQGSGGYGYTF. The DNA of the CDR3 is TGCGCCAGCAGCGAACAGGGATCTGGGGGCTATGGCTACACCTTC.

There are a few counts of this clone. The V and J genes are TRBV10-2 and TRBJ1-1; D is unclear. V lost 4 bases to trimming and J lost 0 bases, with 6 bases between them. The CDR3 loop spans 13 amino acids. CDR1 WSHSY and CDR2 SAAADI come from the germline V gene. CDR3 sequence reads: CASSGAMNTEAFF. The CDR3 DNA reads TGCGCCAGCAGTGGGGCTATGAACACTGAAGCTTTCTTT.

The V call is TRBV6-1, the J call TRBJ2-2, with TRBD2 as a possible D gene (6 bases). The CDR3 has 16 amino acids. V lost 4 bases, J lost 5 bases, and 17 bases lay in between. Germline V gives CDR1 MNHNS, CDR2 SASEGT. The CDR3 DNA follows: TGTGCCAGCAGTGGGACGGGGACTCGAGGGACCGGGGAGCTGTTTTTT. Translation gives CASSGTGTRGTGELFF.

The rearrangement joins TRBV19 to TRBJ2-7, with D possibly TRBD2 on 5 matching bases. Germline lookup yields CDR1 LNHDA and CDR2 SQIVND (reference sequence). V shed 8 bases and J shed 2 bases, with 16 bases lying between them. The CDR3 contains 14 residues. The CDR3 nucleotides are TGTGCCAGTGCTTCCTGGACGGGGACCTACGAGCAGTACTTC. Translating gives CASASWTGTYEQYF.

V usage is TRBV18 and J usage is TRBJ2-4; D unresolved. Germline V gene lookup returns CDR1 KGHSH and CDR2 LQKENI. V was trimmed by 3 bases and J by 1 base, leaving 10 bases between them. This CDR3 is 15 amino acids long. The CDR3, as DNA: TGTGCCAGCTCACCCCCCTTCCGGGCCAAAAACATTCAGTACTTC. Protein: CASSPPFRAKNIQYF.